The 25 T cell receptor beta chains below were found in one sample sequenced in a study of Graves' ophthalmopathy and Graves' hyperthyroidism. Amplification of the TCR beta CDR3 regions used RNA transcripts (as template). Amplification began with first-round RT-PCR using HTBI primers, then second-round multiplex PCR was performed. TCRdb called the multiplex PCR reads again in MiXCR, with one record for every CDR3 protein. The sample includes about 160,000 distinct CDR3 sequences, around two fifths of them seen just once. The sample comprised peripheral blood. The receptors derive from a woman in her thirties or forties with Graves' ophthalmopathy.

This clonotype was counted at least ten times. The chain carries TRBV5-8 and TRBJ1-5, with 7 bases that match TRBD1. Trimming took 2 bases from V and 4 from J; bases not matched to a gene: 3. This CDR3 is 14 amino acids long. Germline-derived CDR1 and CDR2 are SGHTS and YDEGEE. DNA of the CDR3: TGTGCCAGCAGCTTACAGACAGGGAATCAGCCCCAGCATTTT. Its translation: CASSLQTGNQPQHF. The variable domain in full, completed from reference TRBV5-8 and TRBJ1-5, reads EAGVTQSPTHLIKTRGQQATLRCSPISGHTSVYWYQQALGLGLQFLLWYDEGEERNRGNFPPRFSGRQFPNYSSELNVNALELEDSALYLCASSLQTGNQPQHFGDGTRLSIL.

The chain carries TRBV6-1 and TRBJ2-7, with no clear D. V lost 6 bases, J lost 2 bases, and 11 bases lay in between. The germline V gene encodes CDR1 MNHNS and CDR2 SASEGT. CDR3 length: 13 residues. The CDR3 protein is CASRRSRTYEQYF. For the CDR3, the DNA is TGTGCCAGCAGGAGGTCACGTACCTACGAGCAGTACTTC.

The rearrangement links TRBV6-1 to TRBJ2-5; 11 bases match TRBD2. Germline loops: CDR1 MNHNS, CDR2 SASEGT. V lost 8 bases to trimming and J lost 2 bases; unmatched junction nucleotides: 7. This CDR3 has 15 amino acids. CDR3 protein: CASGRGLAVQETQYF. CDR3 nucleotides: TGTGCCAGCGGTAGGGGACTAGCGGTTCAAGAGACCCAGTACTTC.

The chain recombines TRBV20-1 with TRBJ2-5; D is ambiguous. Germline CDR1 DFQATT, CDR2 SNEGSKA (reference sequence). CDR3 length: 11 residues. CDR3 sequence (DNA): TGCAAACTGGGGATTAGTGAGACCCAGTACTTC. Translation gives CKLGISETQYF.

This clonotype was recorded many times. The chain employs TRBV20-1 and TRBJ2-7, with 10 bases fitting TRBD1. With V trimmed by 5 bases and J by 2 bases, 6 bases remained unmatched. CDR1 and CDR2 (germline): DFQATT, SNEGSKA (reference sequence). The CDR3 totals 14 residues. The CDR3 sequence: CSAPRDRGTYEQYF. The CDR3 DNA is TGCAGTGCTCCACGGGACAGGGGAACCTACGAGCAGTACTTC.

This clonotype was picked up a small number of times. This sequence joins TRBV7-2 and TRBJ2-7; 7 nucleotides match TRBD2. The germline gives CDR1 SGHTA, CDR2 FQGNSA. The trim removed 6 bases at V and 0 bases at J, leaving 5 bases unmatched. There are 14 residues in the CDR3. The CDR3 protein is CASRASGSSYEQYF. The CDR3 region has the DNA TGTGCCAGCAGGGCTAGCGGCAGCTCCTACGAGCAGTACTTC.

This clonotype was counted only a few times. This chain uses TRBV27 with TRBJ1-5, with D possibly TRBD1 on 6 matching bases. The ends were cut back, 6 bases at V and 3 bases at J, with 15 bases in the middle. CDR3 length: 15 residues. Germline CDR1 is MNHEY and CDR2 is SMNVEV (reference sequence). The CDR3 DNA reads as TGTGCCAGCAGACCCCGGGACACGTACAATCAGCCCCAGCATTTT. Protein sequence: CASRPRDTYNQPQHF.

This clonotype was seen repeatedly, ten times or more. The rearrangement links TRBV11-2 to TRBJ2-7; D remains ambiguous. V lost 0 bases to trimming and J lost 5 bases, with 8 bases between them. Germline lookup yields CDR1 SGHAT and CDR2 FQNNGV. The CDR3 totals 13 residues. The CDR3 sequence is CASSLESVDEQYF. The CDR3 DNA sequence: TGTGCCAGCAGCTTAGAGAGCGTGGACGAGCAGTACTTC. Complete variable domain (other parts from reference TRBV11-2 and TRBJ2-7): EAGVAQSPRYKIIEKRQSVAFWCNPISGHATLYWYQQILGQGPKLLIQFQNNGVVDDSQLPKDRFSAERLKGVDSTLKIQPAKLEDSAVYLCASSLESVDEQYFGPGTRLTVT.

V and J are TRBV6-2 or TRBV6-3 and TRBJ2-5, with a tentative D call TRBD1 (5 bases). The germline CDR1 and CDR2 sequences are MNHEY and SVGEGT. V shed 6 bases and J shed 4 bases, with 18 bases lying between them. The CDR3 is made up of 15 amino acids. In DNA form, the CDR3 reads TGTGCCAGCAGGAATGGGGCCTGGGTTTCAGAGACCCAGTACTTC. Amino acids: CASRNGAWVSETQYF.

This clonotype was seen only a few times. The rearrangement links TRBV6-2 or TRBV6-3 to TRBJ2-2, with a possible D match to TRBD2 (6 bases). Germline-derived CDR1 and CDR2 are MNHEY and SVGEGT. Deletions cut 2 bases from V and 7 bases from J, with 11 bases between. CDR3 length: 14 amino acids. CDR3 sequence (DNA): TGTGCCAGCAGTTACGAGGCGGGAATCGGGGAGCTGTTTTTT. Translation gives CASSYEAGIGELFF.

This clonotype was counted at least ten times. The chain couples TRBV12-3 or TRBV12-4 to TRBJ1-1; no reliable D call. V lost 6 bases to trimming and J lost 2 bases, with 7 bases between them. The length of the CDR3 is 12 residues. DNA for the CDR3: TGTGCCAGCAGACTAACAAACACTGAAGCTTTCTTT. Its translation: CASRLTNTEAFF.

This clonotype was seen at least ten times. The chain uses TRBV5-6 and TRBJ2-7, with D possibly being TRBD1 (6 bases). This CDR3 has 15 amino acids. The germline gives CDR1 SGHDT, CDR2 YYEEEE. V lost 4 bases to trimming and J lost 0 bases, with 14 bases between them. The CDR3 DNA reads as TGTGCCAGCAGCCGCACTCCGGACAGCTCCTACGAGCAGTACTTC. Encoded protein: CASSRTPDSSYEQYF.

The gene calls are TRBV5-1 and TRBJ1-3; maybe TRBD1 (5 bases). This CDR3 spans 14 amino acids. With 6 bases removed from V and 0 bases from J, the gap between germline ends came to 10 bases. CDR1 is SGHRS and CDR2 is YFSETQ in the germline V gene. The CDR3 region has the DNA TGCGCCAGCAAGCGGGGGAGCTCTGGAAACACCATATATTTT. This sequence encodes CASKRGSSGNTIYF.

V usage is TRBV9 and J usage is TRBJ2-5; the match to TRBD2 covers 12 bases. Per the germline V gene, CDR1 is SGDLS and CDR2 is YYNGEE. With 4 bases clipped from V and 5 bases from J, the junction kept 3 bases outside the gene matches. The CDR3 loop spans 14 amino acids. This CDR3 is CASSTGTSGETQYF. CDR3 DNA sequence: TGTGCCAGCAGCACCGGGACTAGCGGGGAGACCCAGTACTTC.

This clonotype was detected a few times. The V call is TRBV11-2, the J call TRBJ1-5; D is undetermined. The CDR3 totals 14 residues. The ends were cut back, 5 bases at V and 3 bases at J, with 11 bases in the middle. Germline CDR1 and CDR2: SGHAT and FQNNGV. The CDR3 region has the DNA TGTGCCAGCAGCGAAGGACTGGCCAATCAGCCCCAGCATTTT. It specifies CASSEGLANQPQHF.

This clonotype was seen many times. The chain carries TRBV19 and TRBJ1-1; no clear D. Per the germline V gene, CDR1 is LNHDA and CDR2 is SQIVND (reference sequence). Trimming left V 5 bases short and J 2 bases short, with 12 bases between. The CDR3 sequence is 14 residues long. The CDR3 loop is CASSRTASNTEAFF. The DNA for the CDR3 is TGTGCCAGTAGTCGTACGGCCAGCAACACTGAAGCTTTCTTT.

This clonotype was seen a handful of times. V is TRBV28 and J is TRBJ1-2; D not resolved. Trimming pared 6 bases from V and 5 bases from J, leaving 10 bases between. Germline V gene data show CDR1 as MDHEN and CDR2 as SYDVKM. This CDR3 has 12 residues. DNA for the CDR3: TGTGCCAGCAGCCCTGACCGGTATGGCTACACCTTC. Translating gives CASSPDRYGYTF.

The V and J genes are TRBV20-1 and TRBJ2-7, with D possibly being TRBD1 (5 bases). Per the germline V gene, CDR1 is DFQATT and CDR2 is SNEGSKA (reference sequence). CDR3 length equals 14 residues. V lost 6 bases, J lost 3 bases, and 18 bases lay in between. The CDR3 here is CSAITTGFNYEQYF. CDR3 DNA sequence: TGCAGTGCCATTACAACAGGCTTTAACTACGAGCAGTACTTC.

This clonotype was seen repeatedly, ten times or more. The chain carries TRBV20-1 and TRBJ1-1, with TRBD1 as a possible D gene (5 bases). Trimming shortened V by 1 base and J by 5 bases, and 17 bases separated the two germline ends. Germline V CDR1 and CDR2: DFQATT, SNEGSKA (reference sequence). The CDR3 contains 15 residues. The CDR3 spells CSARASGMSVTEAFF. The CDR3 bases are TGCAGTGCTAGAGCGTCAGGGATGTCGGTGACTGAAGCTTTCTTT.

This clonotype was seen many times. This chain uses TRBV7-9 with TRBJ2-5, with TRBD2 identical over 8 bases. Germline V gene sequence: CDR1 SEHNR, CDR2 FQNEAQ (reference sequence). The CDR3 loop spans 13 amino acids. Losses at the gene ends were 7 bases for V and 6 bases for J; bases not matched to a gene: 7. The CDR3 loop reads CASNPGGGQTQYF. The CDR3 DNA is TGTGCCAGCAACCCCGGGGGGGGGCAGACCCAGTACTTC.

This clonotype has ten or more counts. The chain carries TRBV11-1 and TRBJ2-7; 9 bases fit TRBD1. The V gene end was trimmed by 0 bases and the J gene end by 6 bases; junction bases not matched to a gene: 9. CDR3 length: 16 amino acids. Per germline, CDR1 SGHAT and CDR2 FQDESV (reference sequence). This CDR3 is CASSLASRTGGLEQYF. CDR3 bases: TGTGCCAGCAGCTTAGCGTCTCGTACAGGGGGCCTCGAGCAGTACTTC.

Written as DNA, the CDR3 is TGTGCCAGCAGTACACCCCCCCGGGACAGGCTCAACACCGGGGAGCTGTTTTTT. Translated, it gives CASSTPPRDRLNTGELFF. The rearrangement uses TRBV6-2 or TRBV6-3 and TRBJ2-2; 8 nucleotides agree with TRBD1. Per germline, CDR1 MNHEY and CDR2 SVGEGT. The CDR3 is 18 residues long. Germline trimming cut 5 bases from V and 2 bases from J; bases unmatched to any gene: 13.

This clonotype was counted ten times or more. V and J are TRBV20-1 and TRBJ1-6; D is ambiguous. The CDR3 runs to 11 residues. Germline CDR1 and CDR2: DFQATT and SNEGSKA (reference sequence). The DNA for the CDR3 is TGCAGCGACGGTGATAATTCACCCCTCCACTTT. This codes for CSDGDNSPLHF.

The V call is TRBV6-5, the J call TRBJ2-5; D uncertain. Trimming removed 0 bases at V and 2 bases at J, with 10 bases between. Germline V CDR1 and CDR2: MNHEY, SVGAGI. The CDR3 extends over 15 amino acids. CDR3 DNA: TGTGCCAGCAGTTACTCGATGGCCCAGCAAGAGACCCAGTACTTC. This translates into CASSYSMAQQETQYF.

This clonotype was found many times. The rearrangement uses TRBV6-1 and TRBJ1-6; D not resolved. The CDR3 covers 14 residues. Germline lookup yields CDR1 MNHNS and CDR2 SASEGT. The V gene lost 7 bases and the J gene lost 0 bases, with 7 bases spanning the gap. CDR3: CASTLNSYNSPLHF. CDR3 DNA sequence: TGTGCCAGCACTCTAAACTCCTATAATTCACCCCTCCACTTT.